One sample yielded the 2 T cell receptor beta chains listed below, sequenced in a study of T cell repertoires and Cas9 in healthy adults. Using immunoSEQ multiplex PCR, the repertoire was profiled, and TCRdb retains in-frame clones only, with some absent. The sample lists more than 20,000 clones; around 93% were seen once. Sequencing used CD4+ effector T cells (CD127+, CD25-, CD137-, CD154-) from PBMCs; culture status not recorded. The receptors were sampled from a human donor in good health.

The gene calls are TRBV9 and TRBJ2-3, with TRBD2 matching over 9 bases. The CDR3 covers 17 residues. Germline-derived CDR1 and CDR2 are SGDLS and YYNGEE. Trimming took 6 bases from V and 4 from J; bases not matched to a gene: 15. In DNA, the CDR3 is TGTGCCAGCACCCGTAGCCCCGCGGGGGGGCAGTCAGATACGCAGTATTTT. This gives the protein CASTRSPAGGQSDTQYF.

V gene TRBV4-3 combines with J gene TRBJ2-3; TRBD2 agrees at 13 bases. The germline V gene encodes CDR1 LGHNA and CDR2 YSLEER. The CDR3 runs 16 residues. V shed 3 bases, J shed 4 bases, and the junction held 4 bases outside the gene matches. In nucleotides, the CDR3 is TGCGCCAGCAGCCAGGGGACTAGCGGGAACCCAGATACGCAGTATTTT. Amino acids: CASSQGTSGNPDTQYF.